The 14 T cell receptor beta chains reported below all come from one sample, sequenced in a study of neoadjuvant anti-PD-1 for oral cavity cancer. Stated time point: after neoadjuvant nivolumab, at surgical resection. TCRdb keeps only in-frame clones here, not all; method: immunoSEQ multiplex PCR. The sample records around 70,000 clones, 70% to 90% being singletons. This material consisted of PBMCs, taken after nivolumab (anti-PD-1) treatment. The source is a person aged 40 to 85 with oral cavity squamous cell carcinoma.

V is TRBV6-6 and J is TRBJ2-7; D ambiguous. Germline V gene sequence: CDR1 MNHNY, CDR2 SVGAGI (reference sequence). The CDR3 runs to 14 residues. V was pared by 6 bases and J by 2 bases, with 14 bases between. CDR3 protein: CASSLTHSTYEQYF. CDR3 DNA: TGTGCCAGCAGCCTCACACACAGTACCTACGAGCAGTACTTC.

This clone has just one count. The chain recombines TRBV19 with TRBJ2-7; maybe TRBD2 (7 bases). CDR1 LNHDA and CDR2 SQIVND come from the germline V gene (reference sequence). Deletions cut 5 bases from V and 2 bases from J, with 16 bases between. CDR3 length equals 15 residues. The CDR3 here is CASSLGGTRTYEQYF. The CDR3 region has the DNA TGTGCCAGTAGTTTGGGGGGGACACGGACCTACGAGCAGTACTTC.

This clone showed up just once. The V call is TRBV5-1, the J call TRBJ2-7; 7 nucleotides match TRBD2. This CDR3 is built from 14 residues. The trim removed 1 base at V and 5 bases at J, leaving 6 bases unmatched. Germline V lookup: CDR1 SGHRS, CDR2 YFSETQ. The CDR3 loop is CASSLSGGIHEQYF. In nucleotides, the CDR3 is TGCGCCAGCAGCTTGTCCGGGGGGATACACGAGCAGTACTTC.

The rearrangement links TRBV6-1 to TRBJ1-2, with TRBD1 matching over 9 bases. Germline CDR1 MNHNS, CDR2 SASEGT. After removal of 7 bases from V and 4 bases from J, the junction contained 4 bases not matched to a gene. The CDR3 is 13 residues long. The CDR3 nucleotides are TGTGCCAGCACGGACAGGGGATCCTATGGCTACACCTTC. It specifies CASTDRGSYGYTF.

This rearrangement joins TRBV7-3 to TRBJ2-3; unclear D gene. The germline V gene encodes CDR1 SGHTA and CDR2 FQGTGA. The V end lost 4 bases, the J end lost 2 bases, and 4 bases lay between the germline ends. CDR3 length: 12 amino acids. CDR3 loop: CASSSTTDTQYF. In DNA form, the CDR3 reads TGTGCCAGCAGCTCTACCACAGATACGCAGTATTTT.

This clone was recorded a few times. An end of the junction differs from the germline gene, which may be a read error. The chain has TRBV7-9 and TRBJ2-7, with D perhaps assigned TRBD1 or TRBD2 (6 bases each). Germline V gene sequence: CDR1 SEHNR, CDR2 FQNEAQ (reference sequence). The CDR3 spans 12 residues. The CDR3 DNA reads TGTGCCAGCAGCTGGGAGGTGGGGGCCCCGGACTTC. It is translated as CASSWEVGAPDF.

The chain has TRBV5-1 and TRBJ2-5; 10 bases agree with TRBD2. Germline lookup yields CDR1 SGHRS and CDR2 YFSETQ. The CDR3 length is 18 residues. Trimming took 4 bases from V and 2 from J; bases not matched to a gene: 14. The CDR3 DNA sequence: TGCGCCAGCAGCACTGGGACTAGCGCGACTCCCCTTCAAGAGACCCAGTACTTC. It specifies CASSTGTSATPLQETQYF.

CDR3 nucleotides: TGCGCCAGCAGCTTGAGCGGGGAAAAGTATGGCTACACCTTC. Translating it yields CASSLSGEKYGYTF. This sequence joins TRBV5-1 and TRBJ1-2; D gene ambiguous. V was cut by 1 base and J by 5 bases, with 12 bases left in between. CDR3 length: 14 residues. The germline V gene encodes CDR1 SGHRS and CDR2 YFSETQ. Using reference TRBV5-1 and TRBJ1-2 for the parts outside the CDR3, the full variable domain is KAGVTQTPRYLIKTRGQQVTLSCSPISGHRSVSWYQQTPGQGLQFLFEYFSETQRNKGNFPGRFSGRQFSNSRSEMNVSTLELGDSALYLCASSLSGEKYGYTFGSGTRLTVV.

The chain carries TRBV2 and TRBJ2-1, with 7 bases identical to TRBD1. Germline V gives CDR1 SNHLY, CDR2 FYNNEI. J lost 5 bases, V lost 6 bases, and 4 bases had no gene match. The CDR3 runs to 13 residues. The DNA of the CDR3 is TGTGCCAGCAGCCAGGGGGAGCACAATGAGCAGTTCTTC. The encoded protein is CASSQGEHNEQFF.

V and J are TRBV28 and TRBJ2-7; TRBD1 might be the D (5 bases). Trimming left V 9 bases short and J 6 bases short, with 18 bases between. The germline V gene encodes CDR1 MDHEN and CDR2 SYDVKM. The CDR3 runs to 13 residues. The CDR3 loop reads CASVDTNKAEQYF. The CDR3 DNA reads TGTGCCAGTGTGGACACAAACAAGGCCGAGCAGTACTTC.

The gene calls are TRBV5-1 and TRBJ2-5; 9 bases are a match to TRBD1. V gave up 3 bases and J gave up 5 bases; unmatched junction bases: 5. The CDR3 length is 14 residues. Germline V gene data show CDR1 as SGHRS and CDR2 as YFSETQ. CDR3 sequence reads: CASSSGTGRETQYF. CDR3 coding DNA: TGCGCCAGCAGCTCCGGGACAGGGAGGGAGACCCAGTACTTC.

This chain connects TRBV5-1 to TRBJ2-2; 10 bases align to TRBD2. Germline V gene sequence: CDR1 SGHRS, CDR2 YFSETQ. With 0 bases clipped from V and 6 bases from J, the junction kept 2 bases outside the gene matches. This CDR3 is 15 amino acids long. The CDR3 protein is CASSLAGTSAGELFF. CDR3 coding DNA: TGCGCCAGCAGCTTGGCCGGGACTAGCGCCGGGGAGCTGTTTTTT.

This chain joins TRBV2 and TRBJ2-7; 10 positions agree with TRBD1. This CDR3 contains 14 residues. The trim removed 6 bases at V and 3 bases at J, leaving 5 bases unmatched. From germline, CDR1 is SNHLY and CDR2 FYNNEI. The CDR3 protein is CASRGTGDYYEQYF. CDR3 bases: TGTGCCAGCAGGGGGACAGGGGACTACTACGAGCAGTACTTC.

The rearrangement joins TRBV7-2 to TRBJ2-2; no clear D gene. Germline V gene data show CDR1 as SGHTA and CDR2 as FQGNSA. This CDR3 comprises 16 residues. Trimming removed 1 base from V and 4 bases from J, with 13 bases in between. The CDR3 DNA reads TGTGCCAGCAGCTTAGAAGGAGAAGTTCCCACCGGGGAGCTGTTTTTT. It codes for CASSLEGEVPTGELFF.